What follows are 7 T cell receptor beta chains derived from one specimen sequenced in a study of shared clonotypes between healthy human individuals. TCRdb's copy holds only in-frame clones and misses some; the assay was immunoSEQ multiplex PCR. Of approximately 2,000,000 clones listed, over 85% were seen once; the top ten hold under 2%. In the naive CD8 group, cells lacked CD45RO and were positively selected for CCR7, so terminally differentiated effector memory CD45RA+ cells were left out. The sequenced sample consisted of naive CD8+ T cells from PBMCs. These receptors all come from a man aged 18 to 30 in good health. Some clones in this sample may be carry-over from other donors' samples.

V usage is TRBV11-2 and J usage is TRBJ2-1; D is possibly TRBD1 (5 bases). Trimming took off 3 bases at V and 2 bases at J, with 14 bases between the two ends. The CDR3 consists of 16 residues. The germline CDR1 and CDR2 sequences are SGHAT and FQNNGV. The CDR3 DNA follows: TGTGCCAGCAGCTTGGGGCTGACGAAGACCTACAATGAGCAGTTCTTC. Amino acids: CASSLGLTKTYNEQFF.

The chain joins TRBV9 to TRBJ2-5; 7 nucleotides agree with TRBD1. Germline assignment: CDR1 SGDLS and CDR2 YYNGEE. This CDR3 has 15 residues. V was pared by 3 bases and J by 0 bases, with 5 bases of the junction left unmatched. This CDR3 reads CASSEYGTDQETQYF. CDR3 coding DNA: TGTGCCAGCAGCGAGTACGGGACAGACCAAGAGACCCAGTACTTC.

CDR3 in amino acids: CASSLGQAGVTDTQYF. The CDR3 DNA reads TGCGCCAGCAGCTTGGGTCAAGCGGGAGTCACAGATACGCAGTATTTT. The chain carries TRBV5-1 and TRBJ2-3; 8 nucleotides line up with TRBD2. There are 16 residues in the CDR3. After removal of 0 bases from V and 2 bases from J, the junction contained 5 bases not matched to a gene. CDR1 SGHRS and CDR2 YFSETQ come from the germline V gene.

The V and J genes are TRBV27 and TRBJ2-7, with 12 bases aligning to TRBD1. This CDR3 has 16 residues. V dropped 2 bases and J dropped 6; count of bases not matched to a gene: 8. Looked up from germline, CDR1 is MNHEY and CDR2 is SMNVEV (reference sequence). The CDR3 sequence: CASSLIGTGGAGEQYF. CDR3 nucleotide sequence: TGTGCCAGCAGTTTAATAGGGACAGGGGGCGCGGGCGAGCAGTACTTC.

In DNA, the CDR3 is TGTGCCAGCAGTGAAGCGCTGGAGGGGACCGGGGAGCTGTTTTTT. This sequence encodes CASSEALEGTGELFF. The V gene is TRBV2, the J gene TRBJ2-2; D perhaps matches TRBD2 (6 bases). The V and J ends lost 0 bases and 5 bases respectively, with 10 bases between them. This CDR3 is built from 15 residues. The germline CDR1 and CDR2 sequences are SNHLY and FYNNEI.

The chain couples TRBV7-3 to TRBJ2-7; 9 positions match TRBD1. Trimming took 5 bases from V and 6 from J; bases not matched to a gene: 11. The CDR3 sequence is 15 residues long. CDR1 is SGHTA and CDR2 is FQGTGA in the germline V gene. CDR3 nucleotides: TGTGCCAGCAGCGTTACAGGGGGCAGTCGTGGCGAGCAGTACTTC. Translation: CASSVTGGSRGEQYF.

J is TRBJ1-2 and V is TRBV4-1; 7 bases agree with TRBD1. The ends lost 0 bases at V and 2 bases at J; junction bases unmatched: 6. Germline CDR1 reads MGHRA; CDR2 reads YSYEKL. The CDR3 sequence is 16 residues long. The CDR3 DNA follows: TGCGCCAGCAGCCAAGACGTAGGGGGCGCGAACTATGGCTACACCTTC. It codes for CASSQDVGGANYGYTF.